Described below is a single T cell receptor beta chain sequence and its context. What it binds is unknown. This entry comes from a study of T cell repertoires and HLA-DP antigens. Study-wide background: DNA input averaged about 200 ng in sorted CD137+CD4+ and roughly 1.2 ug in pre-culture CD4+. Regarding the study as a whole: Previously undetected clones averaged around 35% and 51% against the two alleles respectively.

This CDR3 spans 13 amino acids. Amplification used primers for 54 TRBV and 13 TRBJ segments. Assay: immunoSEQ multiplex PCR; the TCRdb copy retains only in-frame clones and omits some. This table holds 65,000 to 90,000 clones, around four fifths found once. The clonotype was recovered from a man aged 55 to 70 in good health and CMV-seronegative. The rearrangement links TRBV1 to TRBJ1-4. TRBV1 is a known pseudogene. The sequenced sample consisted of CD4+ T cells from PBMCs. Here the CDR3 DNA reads TGCAAATTGACCGGGAGCCCTAATGAAAAACTGTTTTTT. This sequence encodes CKLTGSPNEKLFF.